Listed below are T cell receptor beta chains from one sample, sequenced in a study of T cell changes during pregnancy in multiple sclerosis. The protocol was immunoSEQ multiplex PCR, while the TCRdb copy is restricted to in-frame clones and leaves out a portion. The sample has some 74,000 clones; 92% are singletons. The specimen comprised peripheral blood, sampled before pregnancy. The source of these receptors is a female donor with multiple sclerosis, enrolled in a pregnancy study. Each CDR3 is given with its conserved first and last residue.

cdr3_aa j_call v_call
CASSPQGAGTEAFF TRBJ1-1 TRBV7-2
CASSFRLSYEQYF TRBJ2-7 TRBV11-2
CASSRLQGSGNTIYF TRBJ1-3 TRBV28
CASSYSTGGLPGYTF TRBJ1-2 TRBV6-6
CASSLTGTSVETQYF TRBJ2-5 TRBV9
CASSEGQGYTEAFF TRBJ1-1 TRBV19
CASSSQGAGQPQHF TRBJ1-5 TRBV28
CASSSTGTSGYNEQFF TRBJ2-1 TRBV27
CASSLTQIPNYGYTF TRBJ1-2 TRBV5-5
CASTQRAGELFF TRBJ2-2 TRBV5-4
CASSLDRGDEQYF TRBJ2-7 TRBV18
CASRKDRGWNQPQHF TRBJ1-5 TRBV19
CASSRPGVTYNEQFF TRBJ2-1 TRBV7-9
CASSLGRGSNQPQHF TRBJ1-5 TRBV27
CASSIGPGGTEAFF TRBJ1-1 TRBV19
CASSSVGDEQFF TRBJ2-1 TRBV7-9
CAISPQWEGGTDTQYF TRBJ2-3 TRBV10-3
CASSHWTSRETQYF TRBJ2-5 TRBV5-5
CASSLDPGGGRIYEQYF TRBJ2-7 TRBV27
CASSLKGHSGLHFNQPQHF TRBJ1-5 TRBV7-3
CASSLGGQVRNYGYTF TRBJ1-2 TRBV7-2
CASSLEHGYEQYF TRBJ2-7 TRBV5-1
CSHRRSDGYTF TRBJ1-2 TRBV20-1
CAYTGPAAQYF TRBJ2-5 TRBV30
CASSLYGGTDTQYF TRBJ2-3 TRBV7-6
CASSLGAGWADGYTF TRBJ1-2 TRBV5-6
CASSRPGQHDFMQFF TRBJ2-1 TRBV14
CASSSTGISNQPQHF TRBJ1-5 TRBV5-5
CASSLWERETQYF TRBJ2-5 TRBV7-3
CASSLWSETEAFF TRBJ1-1 TRBV7-8
CASSPGTEVNGELFF TRBJ2-2 TRBV18
CASREGEGWSNYGYTF TRBJ1-2 TRBV2
CASSLTGGTDTQYF TRBJ2-3 TRBV7-3
CASSSGTGANVLTF TRBJ2-6 TRBV9
CASSLALVTRGGEAFF TRBJ1-1 TRBV7-2
CASSPAATGTTYEQYF TRBJ2-7 TRBV19
CASSIRGTEGYTF TRBJ1-2 TRBV19
CASSGGGGGNEQFF TRBJ2-1 TRBV11-2
CASSSNGRVNEQFF TRBJ2-1 TRBV5-4
CASSEGQGNTEAFF TRBJ1-1 TRBV5-1
CASSSGTGGAGSNQPQHF TRBJ1-5 TRBV28